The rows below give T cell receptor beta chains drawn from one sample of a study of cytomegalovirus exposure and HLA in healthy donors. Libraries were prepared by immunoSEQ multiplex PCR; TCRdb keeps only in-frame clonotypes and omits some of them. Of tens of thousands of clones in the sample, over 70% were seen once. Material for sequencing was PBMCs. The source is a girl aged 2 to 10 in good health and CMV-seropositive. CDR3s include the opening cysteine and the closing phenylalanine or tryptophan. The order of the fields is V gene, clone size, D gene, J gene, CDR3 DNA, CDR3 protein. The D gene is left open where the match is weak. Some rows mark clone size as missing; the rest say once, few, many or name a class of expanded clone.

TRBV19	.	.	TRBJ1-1	TGTGCCAGTAGTCAGGGTGGGCCTGAAGCTTTCTTT	CASSQGGPEAFF
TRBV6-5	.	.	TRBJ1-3	TGTGCCAGCAGGGGAGGTCAGGCCTCTGGAAACACCATATATTTT	CASRGGQASGNTIYF
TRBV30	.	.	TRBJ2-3	TGTGCCTGGAGTGAGCTCCCTGGCCAGCTCCTCAGAGGAAGAGATACGCAGTATTTT	CAWSELPGQLLRGRDTQYF
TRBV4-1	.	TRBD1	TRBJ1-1	TGCGCCAGCAGCCACGGACAGGGGACCCCTGAAGCTTTCTTT	CASSHGQGTPEAFF
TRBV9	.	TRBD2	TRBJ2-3	TGTGCCAGCAGCTCCTACCAGGGGACTAGCGGGAGCCCGGATACGCAGTATTTT	CASSSYQGTSGSPDTQYF
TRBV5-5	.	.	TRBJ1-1	TGTGCGACCAACAGAGATTCGAACACTGAAGCTTTCTTT	CATNRDSNTEAFF
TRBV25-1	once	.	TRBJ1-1	TGTGCCAGCAGTGAATCGATCATGGACAAGGGGTCGGACACTGAAGCTTTCTTT	CASSESIMDKGSDTEAFF
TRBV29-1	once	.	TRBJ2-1	TGCAGCGTACCCCAGGGGAATGAGCAGTTCTTC	CSVPQGNEQFF
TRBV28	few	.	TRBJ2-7	TGTGGGGGGGGCGCAAAGCAGTACTTC	CGGGAKQYF
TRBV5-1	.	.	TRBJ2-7	TGCGCCAGCAGCTTCAGTCACGAGCAGTACTTC	CASSFSHEQYF
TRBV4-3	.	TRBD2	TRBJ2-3	TGCGCCAGCAGCCTCGCGGGAGGCACAGATACGCAGTATTTT	CASSLAGGTDTQYF
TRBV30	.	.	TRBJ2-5	TGTGCCTGGAGAGTCGAGGGGCGGGGACTCCAAGAGACCCAGTACTTC	CAWRVEGRGLQETQYF
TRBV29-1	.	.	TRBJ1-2	TGCAGCGCCACAGGGATGGATGTTGGCTACACCTTC	CSATGMDVGYTF
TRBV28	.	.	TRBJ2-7	TGTGCCAGCAGTTCTACAGGGATCGCCTACGAGCAGTACTTC	CASSSTGIAYEQYF
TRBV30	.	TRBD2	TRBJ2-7	TGTGCCTGGTGCTCGGGAGGTAAGGACGAGCAGTACTTC	CAWCSGGKDEQYF